This T cell receptor beta chain comes out of a study of T cells in Graves' hyperthyroidism and ophthalmopathy. Turning to the study itself: Peripheral blood was taken when the disease was first diagnosed, before any treatment began.

Germline loops: CDR1 SNHLY, CDR2 FYNNEI. Trimming cost V 5 bases and J 4 bases, with 5 bases left between them. There are 11 residues in the CDR3. This clonotype was counted many times. Its matching antigen is unknown. Whole-study findings and limits: Ophthalmopathy was separated from stable hyperthyroidism by a 13 V-J model.

Lactation, pregnancy, other autoimmune disease or uncontrolled infection excluded patients. The source of the PBMCs was around 9 ml of fresh peripheral blood. The CDR3 regions of TCR beta were amplified from RNA transcripts. In the first-round RT-PCR of the TCR CDR3, the HTBI primer set was used. Via MiXCR, TCRdb re-called the multiplex PCR reads, giving one row per CDR3 protein. The table records about 290,000 distinct CDR3 sequences, roughly an eighth of them present only once. The specimen was blood. The chain employs TRBV2 and TRBJ2-5; no clear D gene. The source is a woman in her forties with Graves' hyperthyroidism. The CDR3 loop reads CASSRVETQYF. For the CDR3, the DNA is TGTGCCAGCAGTCGGGTAGAGACCCAGTACTTC.